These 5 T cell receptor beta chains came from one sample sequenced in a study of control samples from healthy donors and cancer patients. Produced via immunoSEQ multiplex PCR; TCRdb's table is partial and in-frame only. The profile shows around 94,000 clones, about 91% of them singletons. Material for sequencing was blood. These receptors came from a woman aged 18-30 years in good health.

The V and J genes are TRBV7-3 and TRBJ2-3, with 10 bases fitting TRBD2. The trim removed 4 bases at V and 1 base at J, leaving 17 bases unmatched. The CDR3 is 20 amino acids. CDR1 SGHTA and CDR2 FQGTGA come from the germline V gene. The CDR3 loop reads CASSSTPVLAGDVGTDTQYF. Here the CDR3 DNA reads TGTGCCAGCAGCTCCACTCCGGTTCTAGCGGGAGATGTTGGCACAGATACGCAGTATTTT.

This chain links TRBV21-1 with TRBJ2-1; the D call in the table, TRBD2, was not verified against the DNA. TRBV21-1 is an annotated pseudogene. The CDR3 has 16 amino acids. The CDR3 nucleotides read TGTGCCAGCAGCAAATGGGTGGAGGGCGCCGGTAATGAGCAGTTCTTC. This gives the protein CASSKWVEGAGNEQFF.

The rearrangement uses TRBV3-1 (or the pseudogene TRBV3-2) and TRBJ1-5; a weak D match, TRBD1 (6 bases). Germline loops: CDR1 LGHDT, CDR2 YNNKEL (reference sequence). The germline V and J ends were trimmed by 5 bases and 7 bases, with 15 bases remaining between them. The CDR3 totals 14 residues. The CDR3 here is CASSTGAAVQPQHF. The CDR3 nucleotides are TGTGCCAGCAGCACGGGGGCGGCGGTACAGCCCCAGCATTTT.

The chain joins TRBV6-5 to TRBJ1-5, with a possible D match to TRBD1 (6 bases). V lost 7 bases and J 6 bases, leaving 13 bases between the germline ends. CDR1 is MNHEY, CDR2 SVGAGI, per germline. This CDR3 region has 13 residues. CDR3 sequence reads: CASTPRGGQPQHF. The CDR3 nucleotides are TGTGCCAGCACCCCGAGGGGGGGTCAGCCCCAGCATTTT.

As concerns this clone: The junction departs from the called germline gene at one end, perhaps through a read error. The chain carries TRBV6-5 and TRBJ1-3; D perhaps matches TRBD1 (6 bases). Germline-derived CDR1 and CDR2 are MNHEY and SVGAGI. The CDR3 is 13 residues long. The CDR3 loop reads CATRRGDGYTIYF. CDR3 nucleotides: TGTGCCACCAGAAGGGGGGATGGATACACCATATATTTT.